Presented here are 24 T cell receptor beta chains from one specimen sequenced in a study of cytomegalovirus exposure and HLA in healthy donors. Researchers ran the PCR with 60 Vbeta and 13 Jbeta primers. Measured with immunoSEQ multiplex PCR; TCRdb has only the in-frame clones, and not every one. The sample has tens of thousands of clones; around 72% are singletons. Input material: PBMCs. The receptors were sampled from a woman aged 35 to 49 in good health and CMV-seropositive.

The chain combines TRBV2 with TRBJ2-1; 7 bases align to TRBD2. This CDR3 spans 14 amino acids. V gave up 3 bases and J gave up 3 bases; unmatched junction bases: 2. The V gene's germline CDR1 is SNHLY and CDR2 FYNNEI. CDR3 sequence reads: CASSERGFYNEQFF. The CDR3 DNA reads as TGTGCCAGCAGTGAGCGGGGGTTCTACAATGAGCAGTTCTTC.

CDR3 nucleotides: TGTGCCAGCAGTGACCTATTCGGTCCTAATCAGCCCCAGCATTTT. Residues: CASSDLFGPNQPQHF. V and J are TRBV6-1 and TRBJ1-5; D not certain. CDR1 and CDR2 from the germline V gene are MNHNS and SASEGT. This CDR3 is built from 15 residues. The ends were cut back, 3 bases at V and 4 bases at J, with 13 bases in the middle.

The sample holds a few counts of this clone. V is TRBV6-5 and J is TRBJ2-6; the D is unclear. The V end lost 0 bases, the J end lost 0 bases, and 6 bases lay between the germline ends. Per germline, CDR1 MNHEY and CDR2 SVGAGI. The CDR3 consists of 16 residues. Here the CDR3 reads CASSYSGGSGANVLTF. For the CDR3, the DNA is TGTGCCAGCAGTTACTCCGGTGGCTCTGGGGCCAACGTCCTGACTTTC.

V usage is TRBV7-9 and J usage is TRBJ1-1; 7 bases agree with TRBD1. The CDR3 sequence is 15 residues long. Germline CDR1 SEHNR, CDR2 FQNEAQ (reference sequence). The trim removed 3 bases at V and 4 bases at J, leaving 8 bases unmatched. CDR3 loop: CASSLQGVGGTEAFF. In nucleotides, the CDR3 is TGTGCCAGCAGCTTGCAGGGGGTTGGAGGCACTGAAGCTTTCTTT.

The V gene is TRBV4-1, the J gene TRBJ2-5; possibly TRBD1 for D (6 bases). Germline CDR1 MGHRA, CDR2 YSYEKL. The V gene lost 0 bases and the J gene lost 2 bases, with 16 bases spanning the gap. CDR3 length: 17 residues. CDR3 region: CASSQESRGSWQETQYF. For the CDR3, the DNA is TGCGCCAGCAGCCAAGAAAGCAGGGGCTCGTGGCAAGAGACCCAGTACTTC.

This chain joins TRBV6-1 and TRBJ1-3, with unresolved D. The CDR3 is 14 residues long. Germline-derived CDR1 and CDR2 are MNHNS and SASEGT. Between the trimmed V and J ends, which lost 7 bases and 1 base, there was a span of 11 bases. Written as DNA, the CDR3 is TGTGCCAGCATTGGGAGGGTATCTGGAAACACCATATATTTT. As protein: CASIGRVSGNTIYF.

In DNA, the CDR3 is TGTGCCAGCAGCTTATCCAGGGTTGAAAAACTGTTTTTT. Translated: CASSLSRVEKLFF. This chain connects TRBV7-2 to TRBJ1-4; D is possibly TRBD1 (5 bases). Between the trimmed V and J ends, which lost 2 bases and 7 bases, there was a span of 8 bases. This CDR3 is built from 13 residues. CDR1 is SGHTA and CDR2 is FQGNSA in the germline V gene. Complete variable domain (other parts from reference TRBV7-2 and TRBJ1-4): GAGVSQSPSNKVTEKGKDVELRCDPISGHTALYWYRQSLGQGLEFLIYFQGNSAPDKSGLPSDRFSAERTGGSVSTLTIQRTQQEDSAVYLCASSLSRVEKLFFGSGTQLSVL.

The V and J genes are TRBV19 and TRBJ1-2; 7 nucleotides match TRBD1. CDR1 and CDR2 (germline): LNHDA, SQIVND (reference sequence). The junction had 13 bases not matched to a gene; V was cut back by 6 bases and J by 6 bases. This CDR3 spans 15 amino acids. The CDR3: CASRWDSSFRHGYTF. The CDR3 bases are TGTGCCAGTAGATGGGACAGCTCTTTCCGACATGGCTACACCTTC.

The CDR3 DNA sequence: TGTGCCAGCAGCTACCGACACAATGAAAAACTGTTTTTT. Translating it yields CASSYRHNEKLFF. This chain connects TRBV5-4 to TRBJ1-4; D is uncertain. The CDR3 is 13 residues long. V lost 3 bases, J lost 5 bases, and 8 bases lay in between. Looked up from germline, CDR1 is SGHNT and CDR2 is YYREEE (reference sequence).

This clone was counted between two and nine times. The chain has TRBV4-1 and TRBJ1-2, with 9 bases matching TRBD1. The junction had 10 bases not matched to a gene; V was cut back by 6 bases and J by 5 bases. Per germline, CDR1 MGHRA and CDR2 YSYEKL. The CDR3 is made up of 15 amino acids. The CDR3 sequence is CASSRPGTGIYGYTF. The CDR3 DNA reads TGCGCCAGCAGTCGTCCCGGGACAGGGATATATGGCTACACCTTC.

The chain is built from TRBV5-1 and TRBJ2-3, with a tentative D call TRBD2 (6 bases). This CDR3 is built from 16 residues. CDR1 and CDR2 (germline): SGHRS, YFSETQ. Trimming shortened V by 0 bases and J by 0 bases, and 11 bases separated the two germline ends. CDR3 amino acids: CASSLGGGKSTDTQYF. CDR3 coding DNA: TGCGCCAGCAGCTTGGGTGGGGGGAAAAGCACAGATACGCAGTATTTT.

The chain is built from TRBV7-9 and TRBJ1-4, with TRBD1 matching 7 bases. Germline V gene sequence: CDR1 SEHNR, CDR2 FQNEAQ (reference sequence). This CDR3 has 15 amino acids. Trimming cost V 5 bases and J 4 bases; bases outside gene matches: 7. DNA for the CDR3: TGTGCCAGCAGCGAGGGGACAGACAATAATGAAAAACTGTTTTTT. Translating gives CASSEGTDNNEKLFF.

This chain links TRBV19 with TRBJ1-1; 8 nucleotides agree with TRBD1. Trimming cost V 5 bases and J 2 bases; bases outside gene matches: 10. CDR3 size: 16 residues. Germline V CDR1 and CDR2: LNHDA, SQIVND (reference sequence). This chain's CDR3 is CASSGQGTPLNTEAFF. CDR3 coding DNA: TGTGCCAGTAGTGGACAGGGTACTCCTCTAAACACTGAAGCTTTCTTT.

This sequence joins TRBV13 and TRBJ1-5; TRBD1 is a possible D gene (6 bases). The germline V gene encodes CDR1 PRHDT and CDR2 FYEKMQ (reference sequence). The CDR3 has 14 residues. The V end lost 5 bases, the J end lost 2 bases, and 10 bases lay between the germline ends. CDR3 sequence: CASSIAGGNQPQHF. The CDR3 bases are TGTGCCAGCAGCATAGCAGGGGGCAATCAGCCCCAGCATTTT.

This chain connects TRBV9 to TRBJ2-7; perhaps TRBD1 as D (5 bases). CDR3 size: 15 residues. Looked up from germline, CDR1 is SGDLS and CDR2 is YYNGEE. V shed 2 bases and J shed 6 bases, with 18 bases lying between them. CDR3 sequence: CASSVESSGYSEQYF. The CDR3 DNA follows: TGTGCCAGCAGCGTCGAGTCGTCAGGGTATTCCGAGCAGTACTTC.

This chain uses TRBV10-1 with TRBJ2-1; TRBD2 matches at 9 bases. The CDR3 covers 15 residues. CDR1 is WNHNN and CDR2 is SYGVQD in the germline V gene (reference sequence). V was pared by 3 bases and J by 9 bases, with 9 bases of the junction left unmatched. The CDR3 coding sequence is TGCGCCAGCAGTGATAGCGGGGGCCGAGGGAGTGAGCAGTTCTTC. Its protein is CASSDSGGRGSEQFF.

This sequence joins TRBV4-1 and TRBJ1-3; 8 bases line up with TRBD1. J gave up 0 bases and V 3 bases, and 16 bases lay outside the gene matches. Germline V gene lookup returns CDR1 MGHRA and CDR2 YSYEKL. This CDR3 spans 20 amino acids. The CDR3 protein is CASSHIIPRKGQDSGNTIYF. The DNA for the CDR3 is TGCGCCAGCAGCCATATTATTCCCCGGAAGGGACAGGACTCTGGAAACACCATATATTTT.

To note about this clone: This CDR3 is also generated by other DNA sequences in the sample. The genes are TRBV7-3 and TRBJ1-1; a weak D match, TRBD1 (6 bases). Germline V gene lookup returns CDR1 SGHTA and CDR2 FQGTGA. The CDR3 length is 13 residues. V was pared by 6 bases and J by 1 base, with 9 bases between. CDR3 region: CASSQTGNTEAFF. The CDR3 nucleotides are TGTGCCAGCAGTCAGACAGGGAACACTGAAGCTTTCTTT.

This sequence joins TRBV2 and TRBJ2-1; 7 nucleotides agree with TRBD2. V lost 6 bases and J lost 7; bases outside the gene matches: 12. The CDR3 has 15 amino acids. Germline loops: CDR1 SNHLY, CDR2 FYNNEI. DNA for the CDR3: TGTGCCAGCAGGAAAGACAGACTAGCAGCGAATGAGCAGTTCTTC. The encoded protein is CASRKDRLAANEQFF.

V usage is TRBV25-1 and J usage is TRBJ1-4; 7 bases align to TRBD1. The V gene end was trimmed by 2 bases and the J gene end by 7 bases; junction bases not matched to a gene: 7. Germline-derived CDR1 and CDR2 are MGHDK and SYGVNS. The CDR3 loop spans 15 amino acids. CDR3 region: CASSERGGSSEKLFF. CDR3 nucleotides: TGTGCCAGCAGTGAACGAGGGGGCTCCTCTGAAAAACTGTTTTTT.

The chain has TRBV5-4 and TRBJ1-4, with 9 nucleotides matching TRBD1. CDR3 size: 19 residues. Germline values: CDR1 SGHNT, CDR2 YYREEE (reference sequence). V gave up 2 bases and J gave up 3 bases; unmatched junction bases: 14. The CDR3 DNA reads TGTGCCAGCAGCTTCGCCCGCTGGACAGGGGCGTCGGCTAATGAAAAACTGTTTTTT. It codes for CASSFARWTGASANEKLFF. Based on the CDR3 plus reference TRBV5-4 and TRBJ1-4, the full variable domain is ETGVTQSPTHLIKTRGQQVTLRCSSQSGHNTVSWYQQALGQGPQFIFQYYREEENGRGNFPPRFSGLQFPNYSSELNVNALELDDSALYLCASSFARWTGASANEKLFFGSGTQLSVL.

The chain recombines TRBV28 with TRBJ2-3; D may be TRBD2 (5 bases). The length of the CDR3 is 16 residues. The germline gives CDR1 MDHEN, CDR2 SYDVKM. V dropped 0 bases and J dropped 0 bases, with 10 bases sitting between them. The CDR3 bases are TGTGCCAGCAGTTTATGGGAGGTCTTAAGCACAGATACGCAGTATTTT. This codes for CASSLWEVLSTDTQYF.

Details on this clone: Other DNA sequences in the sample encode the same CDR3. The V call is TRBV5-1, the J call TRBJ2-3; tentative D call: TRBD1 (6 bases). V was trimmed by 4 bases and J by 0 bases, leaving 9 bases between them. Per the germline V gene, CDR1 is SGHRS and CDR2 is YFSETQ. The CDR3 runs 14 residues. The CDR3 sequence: CASSLGQSTDTQYF. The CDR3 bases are TGCGCCAGCAGCCTCGGACAGAGCACAGATACGCAGTATTTT.

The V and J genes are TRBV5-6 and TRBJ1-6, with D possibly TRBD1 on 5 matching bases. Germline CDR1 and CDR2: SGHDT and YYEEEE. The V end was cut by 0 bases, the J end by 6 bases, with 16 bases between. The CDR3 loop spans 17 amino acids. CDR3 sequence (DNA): TGTGCCAGCAGCTTGGCTGGGATGGGGGGTTTTAATTCACCCCTCCACTTT. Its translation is CASSLAGMGGFNSPLHF.